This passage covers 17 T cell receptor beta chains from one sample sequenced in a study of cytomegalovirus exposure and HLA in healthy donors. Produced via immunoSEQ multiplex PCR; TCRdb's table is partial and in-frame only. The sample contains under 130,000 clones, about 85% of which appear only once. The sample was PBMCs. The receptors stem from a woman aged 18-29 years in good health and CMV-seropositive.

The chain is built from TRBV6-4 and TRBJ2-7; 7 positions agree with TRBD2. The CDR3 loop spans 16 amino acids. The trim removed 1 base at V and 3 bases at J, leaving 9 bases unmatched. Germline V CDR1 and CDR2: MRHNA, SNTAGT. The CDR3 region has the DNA TGTGCCAGCAGTGACTGCTATGGCGGGAGCAACTACGAGCAGTACTTC. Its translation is CASSDCYGGSNYEQYF.

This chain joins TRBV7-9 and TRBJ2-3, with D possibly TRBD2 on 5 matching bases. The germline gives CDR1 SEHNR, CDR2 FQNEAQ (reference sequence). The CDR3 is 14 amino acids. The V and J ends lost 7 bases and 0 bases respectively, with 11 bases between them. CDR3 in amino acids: CASTPGLSTDTQYF. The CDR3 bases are TGTGCCAGCACCCCTGGACTTAGCACAGATACGCAGTATTTT.

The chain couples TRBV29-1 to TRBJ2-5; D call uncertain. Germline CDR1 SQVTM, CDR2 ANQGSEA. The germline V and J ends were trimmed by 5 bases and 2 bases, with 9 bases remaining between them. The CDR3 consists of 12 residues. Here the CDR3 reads CSVYGRQETQYF. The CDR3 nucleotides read TGCAGCGTTTATGGGCGTCAAGAGACCCAGTACTTC.

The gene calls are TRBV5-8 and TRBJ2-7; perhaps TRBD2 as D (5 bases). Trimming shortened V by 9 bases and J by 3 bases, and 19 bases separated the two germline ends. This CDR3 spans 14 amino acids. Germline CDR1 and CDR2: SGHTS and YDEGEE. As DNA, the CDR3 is TGTGCCACCCTCGGGGAAGGGAAAAACTACGAGCAGTACTTC. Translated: CATLGEGKNYEQYF.

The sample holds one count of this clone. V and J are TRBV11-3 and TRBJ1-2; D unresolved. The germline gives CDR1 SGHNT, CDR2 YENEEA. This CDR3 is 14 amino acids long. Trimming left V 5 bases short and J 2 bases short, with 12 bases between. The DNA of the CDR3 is TGTGCCAGCAGCCTTAATGCGGGGAACTATGGCTACACCTTC. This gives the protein CASSLNAGNYGYTF.

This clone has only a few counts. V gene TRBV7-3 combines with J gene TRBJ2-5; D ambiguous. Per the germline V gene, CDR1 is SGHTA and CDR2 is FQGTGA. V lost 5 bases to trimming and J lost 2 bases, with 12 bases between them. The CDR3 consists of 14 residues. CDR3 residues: CASSPRGWQETQYF. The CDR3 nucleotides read TGTGCCAGCAGCCCCCGAGGATGGCAAGAGACCCAGTACTTC.

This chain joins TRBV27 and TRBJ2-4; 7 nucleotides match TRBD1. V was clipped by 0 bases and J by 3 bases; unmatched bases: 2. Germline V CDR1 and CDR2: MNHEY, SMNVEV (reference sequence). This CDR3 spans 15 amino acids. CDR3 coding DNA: TGTGCCAGCAGTTTATCGGGGGACAGCAAAAACATTCAGTACTTC. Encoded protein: CASSLSGDSKNIQYF.

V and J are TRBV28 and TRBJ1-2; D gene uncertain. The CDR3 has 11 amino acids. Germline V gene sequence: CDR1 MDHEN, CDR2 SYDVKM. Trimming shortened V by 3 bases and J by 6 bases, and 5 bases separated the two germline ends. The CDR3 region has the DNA TGTGCCAGCAGTTTTTCCGATGGCTACACCTTC. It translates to CASSFSDGYTF.

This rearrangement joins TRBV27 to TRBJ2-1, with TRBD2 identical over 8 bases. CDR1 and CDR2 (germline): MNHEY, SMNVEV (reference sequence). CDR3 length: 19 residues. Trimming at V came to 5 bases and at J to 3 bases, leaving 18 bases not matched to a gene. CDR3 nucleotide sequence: TGTGCCAGCAGTCCGAAGTCAGCCTTAATAGCGGGATACTACAATGAGCAGTTCTTC. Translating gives CASSPKSALIAGYYNEQFF.

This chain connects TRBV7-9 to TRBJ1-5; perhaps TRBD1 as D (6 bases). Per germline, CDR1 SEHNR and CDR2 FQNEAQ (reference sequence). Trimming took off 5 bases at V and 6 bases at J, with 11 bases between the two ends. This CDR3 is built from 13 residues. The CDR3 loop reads CASSPGGAQPQHF. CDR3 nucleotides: TGTGCCAGCAGCCCCGGGGGGGCTCAGCCCCAGCATTTT.

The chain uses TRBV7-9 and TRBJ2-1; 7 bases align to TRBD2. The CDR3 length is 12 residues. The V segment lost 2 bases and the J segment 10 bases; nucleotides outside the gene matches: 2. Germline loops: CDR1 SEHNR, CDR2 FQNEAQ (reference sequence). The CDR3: CASSLQGGEQFF. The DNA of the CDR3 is TGTGCCAGCAGCTTACAGGGAGGGGAGCAGTTCTTC.

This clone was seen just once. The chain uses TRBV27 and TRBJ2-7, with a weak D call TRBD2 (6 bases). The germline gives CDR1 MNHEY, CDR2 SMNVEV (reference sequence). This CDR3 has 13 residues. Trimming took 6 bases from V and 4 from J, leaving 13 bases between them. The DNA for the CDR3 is TGTGCCAGCAGCCACATGGGAGGTTACGAGCAGTACTTC. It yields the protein CASSHMGGYEQYF.

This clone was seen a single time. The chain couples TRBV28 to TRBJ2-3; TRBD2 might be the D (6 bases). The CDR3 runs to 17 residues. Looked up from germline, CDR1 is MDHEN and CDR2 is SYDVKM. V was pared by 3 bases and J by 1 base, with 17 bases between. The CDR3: CASSFPGGREGTDTQYF. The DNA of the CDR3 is TGTGCCAGCAGTTTCCCCGGCGGGCGGGAAGGCACAGATACGCAGTATTTT.

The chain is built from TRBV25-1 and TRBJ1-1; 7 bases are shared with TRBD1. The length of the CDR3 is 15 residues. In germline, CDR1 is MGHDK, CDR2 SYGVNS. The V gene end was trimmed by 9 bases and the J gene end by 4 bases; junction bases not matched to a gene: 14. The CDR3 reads CASLALRPGGTEAFF. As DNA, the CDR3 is TGTGCCAGTCTTGCCCTCCGGCCAGGGGGCACTGAAGCTTTCTTT.

The DNA for the CDR3 is TGCGCCAGCAGCCCTAGGTCCCCCGGGGAGCAGTACTTC. It is translated as CASSPRSPGEQYF. This rearrangement joins TRBV5-1 to TRBJ2-7, with unresolved D. Per germline, CDR1 SGHRS and CDR2 YFSETQ. The CDR3 length is 13 residues. With 4 bases removed from V and 7 bases from J, the gap between germline ends came to 15 bases.

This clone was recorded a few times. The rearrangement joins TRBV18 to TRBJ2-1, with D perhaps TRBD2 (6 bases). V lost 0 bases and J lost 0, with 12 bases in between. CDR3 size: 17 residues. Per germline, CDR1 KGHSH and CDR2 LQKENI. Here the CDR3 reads CASSPPGLGSSYNEQFF. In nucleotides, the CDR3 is TGTGCCAGCTCACCACCGGGTCTCGGGAGCTCCTACAATGAGCAGTTCTTC.

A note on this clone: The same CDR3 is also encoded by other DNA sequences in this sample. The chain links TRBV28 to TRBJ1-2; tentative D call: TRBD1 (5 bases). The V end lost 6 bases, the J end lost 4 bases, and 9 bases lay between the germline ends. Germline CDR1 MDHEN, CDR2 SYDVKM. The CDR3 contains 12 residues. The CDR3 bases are TGTGCCAGCAGCTCAGGGATCTATGGCTACACCTTC. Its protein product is CASSSGIYGYTF.